This TCR beta chain was retrieved from a study of blood T cell repertoires in COVID-19 (dated by TCRdb to about 2020). Regarding the study in general: The collaborator samples originated in the United States, Italy and Spain and spanned the acute and convalescent phases of COVID-19. The material from the prospective study consisted of cDNA or gDNA derived from T cells, B-cell-depleted T cells, or PBMCs. Subjects who had been exposed to COVID-19, were actively infected with it, or had recovered from it provided the deeply sampled blood TCRbeta repertoires that made up the dataset. The repertoires were released in a freely available public database intended as a resource for research on the immune response to SARS-CoV-2. The samples were drawn from the first 160 participants of the ongoing ImmuneRACE study and from about 1,200 subjects provided by 6 global collaborators. Sample metadata almost always included a de-identified subject ID, COVID-19 status, age in years and sex. Where available, HLA class I and class II types were taken from metadata supplied by the sample provider and were not determined by assay-based typing.

TCRbeta CDR3 regions were amplified from genomic DNA by means of the immunoSEQ Assay, a bias-controlled multiplex PCR. In the source study's methods: The number of nucleated cells in each sample was estimated from the amplification of reference gene primers within the assay. To quantify the absolute abundance of each unique TCRbeta CDR3 rearrangement, sequence reads were collapsed and filtered. For each sample, productive Simpson clonality was calculated as the square root of Simpson's diversity index over productive rearrangements. What TCRdb holds here is the immuneACCESS table cut down to in-frame rearrangements. Part of the clones is not present; checked against another copy, under half of the missing clones reflect an unresolved V gene, and the others are unexplained. That table is the source of V, J and clone size, and D and trimming were worked out from the DNA. The table for this sample lists a few hundred thousand clones; approximately 86% of them were counted only once. Clones ranked in the top ten supply 7.1% of the sample.

Each collaborating institution followed its own protocols to collect whole blood in K2EDTA tubes. For TCRbeta analysis, collaborator samples were shipped as frozen whole blood, as isolated PBMCs, or as DNA extracted from either sample type. In the germline V gene, CDR1 corresponds to SGHRS and CDR2 to YFSETQ. The CDR3 runs 13 residues from the cysteine to the phenylalanine. Just CDR3 DNA is preserved here, 39 bases in frame from base 1. Germline trimming amounts to 6 bases on V and 2 bases on J, with 3 as the count of junction bases outside the gene matches. Study-wide findings and limitations: The quantity of clinical and demographic metadata differed by source and by participant and was supplied without curation.

In regard to this clone: Its binding antigen is unknown. Base-call qualities are not available, and no considerably larger clone is one nucleotide away.

The sequence was collected from a woman between 65 and 79 years old with active or convalescent COVID-19. Sequenced input: peripheral blood. The chain employs TRBV5-1 and TRBJ2-3, with TRBD2 matching 7 junction bases. The DNA sequence is given as TGCGCCAGCACCGGGACTAACACAGATACGCAGTATTTT. This sequence encodes CASTGTNTDTQYF. Outside the CDR3, residues come from the reference TRBV5-1 and TRBJ2-3 proteins, so the full variable domain is: KAGVTQTPRYLIKTRGQQVTLSCSPISGHRSVSWYQQTPGQGLQFLFEYFSETQRNKGNFPGRFSGRQFSNSRSEMNVSTLELGDSALYLCASTGTNTDTQYFGPGTRLTVL.